This TCR beta chain stems from a study of shared T cell receptors in the human thymus. The table came from immunoSEQ multiplex PCR; TCRdb's copy has only in-frame clones and leaves some out. The repertoire has 600,000 or so clones, around 87% of them found once; the top ten carry 0.0094%. In germline, CDR1 is MDHEN, CDR2 SYDVKM. V trimming: 5 bases; J trimming: 3 bases; junction bases outside the gene matches: 19. The CDR3 consists of 19 residues. This same sample was also part of a study on human thymus T cells. According to that study: Thymus tissue was removed during corrective cardiac surgery. A high degree of thymic repertoire overlap among unrelated individuals was reported in related research.

Specimen: thymocytes. The clonotype originates from a boy in the first two years of life with a congenital heart defect. This rearrangement joins TRBV28 to TRBJ1-1; 9 bases are shared with TRBD1. The CDR3 spells CASSDGDREVGKSDTEAFF. The CDR3 region has the DNA TGTGCCAGCAGTGATGGGGACAGGGAGGTAGGTAAGAGCGACACTGAAGCTTTCTTT.